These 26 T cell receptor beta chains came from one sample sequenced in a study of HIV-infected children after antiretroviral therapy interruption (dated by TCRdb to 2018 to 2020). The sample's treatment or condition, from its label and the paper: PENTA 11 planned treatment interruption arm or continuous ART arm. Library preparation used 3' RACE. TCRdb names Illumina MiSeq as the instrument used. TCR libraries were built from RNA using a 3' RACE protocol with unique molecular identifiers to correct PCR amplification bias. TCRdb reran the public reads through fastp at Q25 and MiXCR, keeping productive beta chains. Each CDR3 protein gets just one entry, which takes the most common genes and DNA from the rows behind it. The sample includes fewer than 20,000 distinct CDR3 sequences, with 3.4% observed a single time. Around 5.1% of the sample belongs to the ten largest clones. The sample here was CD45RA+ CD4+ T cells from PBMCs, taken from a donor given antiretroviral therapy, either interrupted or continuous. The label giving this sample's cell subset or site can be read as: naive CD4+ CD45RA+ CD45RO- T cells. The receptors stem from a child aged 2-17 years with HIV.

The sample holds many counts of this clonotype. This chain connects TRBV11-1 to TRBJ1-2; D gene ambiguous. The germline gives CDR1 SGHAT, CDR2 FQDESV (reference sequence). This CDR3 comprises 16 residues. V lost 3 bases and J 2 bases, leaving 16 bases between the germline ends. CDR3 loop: CASSFRPGGINYGYTF. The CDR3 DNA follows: TGTGCCAGCAGCTTCCGGCCGGGCGGAATAAACTATGGCTACACCTTC.

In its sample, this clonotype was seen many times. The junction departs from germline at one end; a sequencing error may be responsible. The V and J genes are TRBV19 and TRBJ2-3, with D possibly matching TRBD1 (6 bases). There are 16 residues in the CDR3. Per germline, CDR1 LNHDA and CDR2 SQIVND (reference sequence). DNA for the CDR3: TGTGCCAGCAGTATAAGGGCAGGGGAAGGTGCAGAAACGCTGTATTTT. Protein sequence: CASSIRAGEGAETLYF.

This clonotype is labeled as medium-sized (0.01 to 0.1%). CDR3 sequence: CASSPRLDRATEAFF. The CDR3 DNA is TGTGCCAGCAGCCCCCGGTTGGACAGGGCCACTGAAGCTTTCTTT. The rearrangement uses TRBV3-1 and TRBJ1-1; 8 bases are shared with TRBD1. There are 15 residues in the CDR3. V lost 4 bases and J lost 4; bases outside the gene matches: 8. CDR1 and CDR2 (germline): LGHDT, YNNKEL (reference sequence).

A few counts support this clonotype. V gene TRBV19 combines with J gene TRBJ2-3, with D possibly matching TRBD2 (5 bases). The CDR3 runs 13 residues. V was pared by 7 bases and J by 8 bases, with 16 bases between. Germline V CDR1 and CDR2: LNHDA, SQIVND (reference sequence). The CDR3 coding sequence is TGTGCCAGTAATGACTACGGCTTGGGTACGCAGTATTTT. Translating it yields CASNDYGLGTQYF.

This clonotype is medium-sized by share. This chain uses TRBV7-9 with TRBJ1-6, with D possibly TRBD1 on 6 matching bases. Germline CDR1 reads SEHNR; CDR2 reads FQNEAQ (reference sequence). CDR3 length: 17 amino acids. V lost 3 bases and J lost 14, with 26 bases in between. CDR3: CASSFLPPGHGAKALHF. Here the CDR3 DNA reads TGTGCCAGCAGCTTTCTACCGCCGGGACACGGCGCTAAGGCCCTCCACTTT.

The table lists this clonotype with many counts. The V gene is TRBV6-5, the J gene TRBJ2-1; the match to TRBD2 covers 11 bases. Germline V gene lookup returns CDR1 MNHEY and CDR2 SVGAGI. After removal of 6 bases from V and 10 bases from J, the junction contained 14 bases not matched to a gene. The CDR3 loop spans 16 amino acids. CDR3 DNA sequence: TGTGCCAGCAGACCCAAGACTAGCGGGGACCGTCAGGAGCAGTTCTTC. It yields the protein CASRPKTSGDRQEQFF.

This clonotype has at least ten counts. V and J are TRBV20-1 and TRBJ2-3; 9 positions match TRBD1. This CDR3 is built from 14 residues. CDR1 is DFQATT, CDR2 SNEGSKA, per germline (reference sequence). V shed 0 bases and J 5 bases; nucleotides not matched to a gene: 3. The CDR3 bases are TGCAGTGCTAGAGATCACAGGGGGCAAGATACGCAGTATTTT. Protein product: CSARDHRGQDTQYF.

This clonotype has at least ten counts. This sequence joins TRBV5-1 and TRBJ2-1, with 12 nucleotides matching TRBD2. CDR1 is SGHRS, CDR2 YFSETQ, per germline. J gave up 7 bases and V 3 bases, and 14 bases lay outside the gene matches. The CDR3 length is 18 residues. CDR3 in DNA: TGCGCCAGCAGCTCCTTTTTGGCTAGCGGGGGGGCGGGTAATGAGCAGTTCTTC. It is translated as CASSSFLASGGAGNEQFF.

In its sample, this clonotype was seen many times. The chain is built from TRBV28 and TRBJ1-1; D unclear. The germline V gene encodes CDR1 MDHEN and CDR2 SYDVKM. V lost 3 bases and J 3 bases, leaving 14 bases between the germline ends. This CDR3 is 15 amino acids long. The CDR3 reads CASSFLVWDHTEAFF. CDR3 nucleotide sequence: TGTGCCAGCAGTTTCCTTGTTTGGGATCACACTGAAGCTTTCTTT.

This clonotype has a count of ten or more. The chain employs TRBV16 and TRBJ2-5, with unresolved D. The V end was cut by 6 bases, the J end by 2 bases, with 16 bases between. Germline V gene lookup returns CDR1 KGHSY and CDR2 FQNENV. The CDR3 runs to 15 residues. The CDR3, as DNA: TGTGCCAGCAGTCAAAGCCCCTACCGTCAAGAGACCCAGTACTTC. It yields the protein CASSQSPYRQETQYF.

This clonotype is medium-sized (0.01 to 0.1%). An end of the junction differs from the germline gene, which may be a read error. The CDR3 DNA follows: TGTGCCAGCAGTATAGACGGGAACCAAGACACCCAGTACTTT. Its protein is CASSIDGNQDTQYF. The chain uses TRBV19 and TRBJ2-5; D is possibly TRBD2 (5 bases). The CDR3 covers 14 residues. Germline loops: CDR1 LNHDA, CDR2 SQIVND (reference sequence).

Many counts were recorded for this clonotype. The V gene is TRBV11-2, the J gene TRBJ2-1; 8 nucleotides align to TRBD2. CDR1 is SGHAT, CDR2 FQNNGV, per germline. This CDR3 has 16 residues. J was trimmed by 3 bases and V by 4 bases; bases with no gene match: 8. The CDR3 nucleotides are TGTGCCAGCAGCTCGTTGAAGCGGGGGCACTACAATGAGCAGTTCTTC. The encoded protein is CASSSLKRGHYNEQFF. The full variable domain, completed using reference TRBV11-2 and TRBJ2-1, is EAGVAQSPRYKIIEKRQSVAFWCNPISGHATLYWYQQILGQGPKLLIQFQNNGVVDDSQLPKDRFSAERLKGVDSTLKIQPAKLEDSAVYLCASSSLKRGHYNEQFFGPGTRLTVL.

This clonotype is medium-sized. CDR3 bases: TGTGCCAGCAGCTTCGGGGGGCCAGATACGCAGTATTTT. Its translation is CASSFGGPDTQYF. The chain employs TRBV7-2 and TRBJ2-3, with D possibly being TRBD2 (7 bases). The V gene's germline CDR1 is SGHTA and CDR2 FQGNSA. Trimming left V 3 bases short and J 4 bases short, with 8 bases between. The CDR3 spans 13 residues.

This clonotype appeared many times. This CDR3 reads CASGLETGFSYNEQFF. The DNA of the CDR3 is TGTGCTAGTGGTTTGGAGACAGGTTTTTCCTACAATGAGCAGTTCTTC. The chain recombines TRBV12-5 with TRBJ2-1; a weak D match, TRBD1 (6 bases). The V gene's germline CDR1 is LGHNT and CDR2 FRNRAP. Trimming removed 1 base from V and 1 base from J, with 11 bases in between. The CDR3 is made up of 16 amino acids.

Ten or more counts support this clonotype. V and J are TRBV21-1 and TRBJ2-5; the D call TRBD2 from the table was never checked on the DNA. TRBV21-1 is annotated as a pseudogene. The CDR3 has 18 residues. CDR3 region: CASSNPPTLAGDYETQYF. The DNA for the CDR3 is TGTGCCAGCAGCAACCCACCCACTCTAGCGGGAGATTACGAGACCCAGTACTTC.

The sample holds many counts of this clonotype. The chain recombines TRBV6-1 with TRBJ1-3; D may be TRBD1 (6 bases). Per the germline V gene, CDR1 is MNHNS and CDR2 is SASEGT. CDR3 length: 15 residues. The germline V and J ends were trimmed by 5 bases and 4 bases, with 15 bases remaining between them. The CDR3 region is CASSKGGQEGNTIYF. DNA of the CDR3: TGTGCCAGCAGTAAAGGGGGTCAGGAGGGAAACACCATATATTTT.

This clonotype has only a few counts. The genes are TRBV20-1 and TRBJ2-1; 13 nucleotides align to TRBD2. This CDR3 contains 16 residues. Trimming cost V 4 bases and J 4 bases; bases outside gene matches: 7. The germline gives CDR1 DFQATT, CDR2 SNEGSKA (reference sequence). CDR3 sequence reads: CSANRTSGGAYNEQFF. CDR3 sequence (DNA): TGCAGTGCTAACCGTACTAGCGGGGGGGCGTACAATGAGCAGTTCTTC.

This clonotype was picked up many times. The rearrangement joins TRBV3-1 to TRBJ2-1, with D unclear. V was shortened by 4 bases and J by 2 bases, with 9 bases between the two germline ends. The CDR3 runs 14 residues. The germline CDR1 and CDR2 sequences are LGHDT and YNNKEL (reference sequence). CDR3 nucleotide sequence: TGTGCCAGCAGCCGTGGTGAGACCTACAATGAGCAGTTCTTC. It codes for CASSRGETYNEQFF.

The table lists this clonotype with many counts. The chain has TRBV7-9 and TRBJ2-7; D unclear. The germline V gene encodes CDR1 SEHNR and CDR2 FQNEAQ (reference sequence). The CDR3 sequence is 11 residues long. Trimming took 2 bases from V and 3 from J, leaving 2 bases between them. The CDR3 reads CASSLNYEQYF. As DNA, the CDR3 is TGTGCCAGCAGCTTAAACTACGAGCAGTACTTC.

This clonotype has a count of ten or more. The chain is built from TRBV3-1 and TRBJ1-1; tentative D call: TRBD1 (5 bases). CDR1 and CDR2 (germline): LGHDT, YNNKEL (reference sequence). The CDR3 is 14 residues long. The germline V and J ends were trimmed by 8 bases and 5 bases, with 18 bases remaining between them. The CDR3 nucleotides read TGTGCCAGCCGCCGGAAAGGGGTAGAGACTGAAGCTTTCTTT. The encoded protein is CASRRKGVETEAFF.

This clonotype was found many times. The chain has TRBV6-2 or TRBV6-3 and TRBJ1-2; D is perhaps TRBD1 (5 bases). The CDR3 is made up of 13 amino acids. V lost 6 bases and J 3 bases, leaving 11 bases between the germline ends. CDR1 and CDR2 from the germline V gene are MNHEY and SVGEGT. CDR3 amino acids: CASSRAPYYGYTF. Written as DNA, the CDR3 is TGTGCCAGCAGCAGGGCCCCTTACTATGGCTACACCTTC.

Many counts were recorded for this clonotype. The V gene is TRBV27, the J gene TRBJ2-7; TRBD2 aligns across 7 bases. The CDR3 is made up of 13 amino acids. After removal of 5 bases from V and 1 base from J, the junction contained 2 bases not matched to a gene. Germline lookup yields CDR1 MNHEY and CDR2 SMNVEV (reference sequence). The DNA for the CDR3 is TGTGCCAGCAGTCGCGGGGGATCCTACGAGCAGTACTTC. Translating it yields CASSRGGSYEQYF.

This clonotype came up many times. The CDR3 DNA reads TGTGCCAGCAGCCGCTCCACGACTAGCCAAGAGACCCAGTACTTC. This codes for CASSRSTTSQETQYF. The chain carries TRBV3-1 and TRBJ2-5, with a tentative D call TRBD2 (6 bases). Between the trimmed V and J ends, which lost 4 bases and 1 base, there was a span of 13 bases. The germline CDR1 and CDR2 sequences are LGHDT and YNNKEL (reference sequence). The CDR3 is 15 residues long.

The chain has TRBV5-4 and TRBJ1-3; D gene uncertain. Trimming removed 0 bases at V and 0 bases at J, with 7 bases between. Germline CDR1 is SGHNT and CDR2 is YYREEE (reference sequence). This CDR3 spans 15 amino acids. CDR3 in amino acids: CASSLDRSSGNTIYF. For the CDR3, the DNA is TGTGCCAGCAGCTTGGACAGAAGCTCTGGAAACACCATATATTTT.

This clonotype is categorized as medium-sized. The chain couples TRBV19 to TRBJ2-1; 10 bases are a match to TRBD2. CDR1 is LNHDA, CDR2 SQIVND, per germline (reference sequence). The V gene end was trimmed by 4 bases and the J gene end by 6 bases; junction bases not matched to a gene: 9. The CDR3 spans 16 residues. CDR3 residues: CASSTREAGGRNEQFF. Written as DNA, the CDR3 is TGTGCCAGTAGTACGAGAGAAGCGGGAGGGCGCAATGAGCAGTTCTTC.

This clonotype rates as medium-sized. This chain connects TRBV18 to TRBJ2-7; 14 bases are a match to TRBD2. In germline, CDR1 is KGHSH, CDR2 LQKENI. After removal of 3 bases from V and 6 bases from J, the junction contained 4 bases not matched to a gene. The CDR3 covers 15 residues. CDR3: CASSPGTSGGGEQYF. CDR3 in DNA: TGTGCCAGCTCACCTGGGACTAGCGGGGGTGGCGAGCAGTACTTC.